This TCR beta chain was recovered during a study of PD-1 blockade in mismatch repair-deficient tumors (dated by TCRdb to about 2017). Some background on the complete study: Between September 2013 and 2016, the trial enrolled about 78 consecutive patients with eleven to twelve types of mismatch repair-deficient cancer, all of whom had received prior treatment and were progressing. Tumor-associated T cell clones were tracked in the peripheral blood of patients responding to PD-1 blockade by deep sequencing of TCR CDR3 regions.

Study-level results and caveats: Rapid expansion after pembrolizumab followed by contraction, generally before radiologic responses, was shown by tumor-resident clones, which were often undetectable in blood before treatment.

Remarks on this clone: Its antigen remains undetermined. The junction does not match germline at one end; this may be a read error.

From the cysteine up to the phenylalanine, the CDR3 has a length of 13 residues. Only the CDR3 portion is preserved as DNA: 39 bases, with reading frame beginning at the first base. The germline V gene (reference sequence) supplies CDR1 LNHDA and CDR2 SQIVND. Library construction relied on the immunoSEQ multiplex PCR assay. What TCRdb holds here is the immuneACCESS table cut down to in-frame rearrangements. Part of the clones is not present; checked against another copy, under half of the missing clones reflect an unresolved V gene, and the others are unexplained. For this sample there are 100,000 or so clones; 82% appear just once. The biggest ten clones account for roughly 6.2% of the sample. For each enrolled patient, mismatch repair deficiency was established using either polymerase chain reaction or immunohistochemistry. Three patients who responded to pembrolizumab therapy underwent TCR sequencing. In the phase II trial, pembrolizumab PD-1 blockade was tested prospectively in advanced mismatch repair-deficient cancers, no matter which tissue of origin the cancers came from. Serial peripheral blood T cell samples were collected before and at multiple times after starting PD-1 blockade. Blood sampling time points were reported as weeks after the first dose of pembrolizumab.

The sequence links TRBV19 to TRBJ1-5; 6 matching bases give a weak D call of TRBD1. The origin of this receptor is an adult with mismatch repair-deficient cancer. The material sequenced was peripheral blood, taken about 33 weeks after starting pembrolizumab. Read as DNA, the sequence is TGTGCCAGTAGCAGGGGACGAAATCAGTCCCAGCATTTT. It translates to CASSRGRNQSQHF.